What follows is one T cell receptor (beta chain) and its context. Method: immunoSEQ multiplex PCR; TCRdb's copy keeps in-frame clones and lacks some. Seen here are tens of thousands of clones, roughly 89% observed once, and the top ten hold around 2.1%. The data derive from a study of blood T cell repertoires in COVID-19. The CDR3 runs to 13 residues. The V gene lost 3 bases and the J gene lost 4 bases, with 6 bases spanning the gap. Germline V gives CDR1 KGHSH, CDR2 LQKENI. Sequencing used peripheral blood. This chain uses TRBV18 with TRBJ2-2; D not certain. The clonotype originates from a man aged 50 or older with acute or convalescent COVID-19. The CDR3: CASSPTITGELFF. CDR3 nucleotides: TGTGCCAGCTCACCCACAATCACCGGGGAGCTGTTTTTT.